The 9 T cell receptor beta chains below all came from one sample that was sequenced in a study of blood T cell repertoires in COVID-19. Data came from immunoSEQ multiplex PCR; TCRdb stores just in-frame clones and leaves some out. The sample holds some 130,000 clones, more than 70% seen once. Specimen: peripheral blood. Receptors originate from an older woman with acute or convalescent COVID-19.

The J gene is TRBJ2-3, the V gene TRBV24-1; TRBD1 matches 8 bases. CDR3 length: 15 amino acids. Per the germline V gene, CDR1 is KGHDR and CDR2 is SFDVKD. The V gene end was trimmed by 4 bases and the J gene end by 2 bases; junction bases not matched to a gene: 4. The CDR3 sequence: CATSESGQATDTQYF. The DNA for the CDR3 is TGTGCCACCAGTGAGTCGGGACAGGCCACAGATACGCAGTATTTT.

This clone has a single count. This chain joins TRBV5-6 and TRBJ2-7; 11 bases are shared with TRBD1. The CDR3 length is 16 residues. Germline CDR1 and CDR2: SGHDT and YYEEEE. Losses at the gene ends were 1 base for V and 3 bases for J; bases not matched to a gene: 6. CDR3 in DNA: TGTGCCAGCAGCTTGACCGGGACAGGGGGTAGCTACGAGCAGTACGTC. Translated: CASSLTGTGGSYEQYV.

This rearrangement joins TRBV6-4 to TRBJ1-3; no firm D call. Per germline, CDR1 MRHNA and CDR2 SNTAGT. Between the trimmed V and J ends, which lost 3 bases and 3 bases, there was a span of 9 bases. There are 14 residues in the CDR3. The CDR3 loop is CASSDRVDGNTIYF. In nucleotides, the CDR3 is TGTGCCAGCAGTGATCGGGTTGATGGAAACACCATATATTTT.

The J gene is TRBJ2-3, the V gene TRBV10-3; perhaps TRBD2 as D (6 bases). Deletions cut 6 bases from V and 0 bases from J, with 13 bases between. This CDR3 spans 15 amino acids. Germline V gene lookup returns CDR1 ENHRY and CDR2 SYGVKD. The CDR3 loop is CAIRASGTSTDTQYF. The CDR3 bases are TGTGCCATCAGAGCCTCCGGGACTAGCACAGATACGCAGTATTTT.

The chain employs TRBV3-1 (or the pseudogene TRBV3-2) and TRBJ2-1; 7 positions match TRBD2. Germline values: CDR1 LGHDT, CDR2 YNNKEL (reference sequence). V shed 2 bases, J shed 2 bases, and the junction held 6 bases outside the gene matches. This CDR3 is 16 amino acids long. Written as DNA, the CDR3 is TGTGCCAGCAGCCAACCGGCTAGCGGAGCCTACAATGAGCAGTTCTTC. It codes for CASSQPASGAYNEQFF.

This clone was recorded once. The chain couples TRBV2 to TRBJ1-6; TRBD1 is a possible D gene (6 bases). Germline V gene lookup returns CDR1 SNHLY and CDR2 FYNNEI. The CDR3 has 13 residues. The V gene lost 8 bases and the J gene lost 10 bases, with 15 bases spanning the gap. Written as DNA, the CDR3 is TGTGCCAGCCGGCCGGCAGGGGAATCACCCCTCCACTTT. Protein sequence: CASRPAGESPLHF.

This clone was detected only a few times. This chain uses TRBV5-1 with TRBJ2-5; D perhaps matches TRBD1 (8 bases). The CDR3 extends over 14 amino acids. Per the germline V gene, CDR1 is SGHRS and CDR2 is YFSETQ. V lost 4 bases, J lost 4 bases, and 14 bases lay in between. CDR3 protein: CASSDTGGGETQYF. CDR3 nucleotides: TGCGCCAGCAGCGATACAGGGGGGGGAGAGACCCAGTACTTC.

The chain uses TRBV5-1 and TRBJ2-5; D unclear. Germline CDR1 and CDR2: SGHRS and YFSETQ. V was pared by 4 bases and J by 5 bases, with 18 bases between. The CDR3 length is 15 residues. The CDR3 here is CASSQTEFLRETQYF. The CDR3 nucleotides read TGCGCCAGCAGCCAAACCGAATTCTTGAGGGAGACCCAGTACTTC.

The rearrangement uses TRBV24-1 and TRBJ2-1; 12 bases fit TRBD2. Germline lookup yields CDR1 KGHDR and CDR2 SFDVKD. J lost 7 bases, V lost 4 bases, and 7 bases had no gene match. The CDR3 loop spans 16 amino acids. CDR3 in amino acids: CATSDPSGRAFNEQFF. CDR3 sequence (DNA): TGTGCCACCAGTGACCCTAGCGGGAGGGCCTTTAATGAGCAGTTCTTC.